This T cell receptor beta chain was recovered during a study of CD8+ T cells in alopecia areata. Study results and limitations: Scalp sample data also include resident alphabeta T cells from normal skin.

Peripheral blood and lesional scalp punch biopsies came from alopecia areata patients. As for this clone: The antigen is undetermined.

Following RNA extraction, reverse transcription yielded cDNA that acted as the sequencing template. The data were produced by immunoSEQ multiplex PCR, yet TCRdb's version contains in-frame clones alone and is incomplete. The data hold under 25,000 clones, with more than 50% observed a single time. With 4 bases clipped from V and 2 bases from J, the junction kept 5 bases outside the gene matches. The germline V gene encodes CDR1 MGHRA and CDR2 YSYEKL. This CDR3 has 15 amino acids. The source of this sequence is a human donor with alopecia areata. The sample consisted of skin, taken at week 0. The V gene is TRBV4-1, the J gene TRBJ2-5; TRBD2 aligns across 9 bases. This CDR3 is CASSLSGGLQETQYF. In nucleotides, the CDR3 is TGCGCCAGCAGCCTTAGCGGGGGCCTACAAGAGACCCAGTACTTC.